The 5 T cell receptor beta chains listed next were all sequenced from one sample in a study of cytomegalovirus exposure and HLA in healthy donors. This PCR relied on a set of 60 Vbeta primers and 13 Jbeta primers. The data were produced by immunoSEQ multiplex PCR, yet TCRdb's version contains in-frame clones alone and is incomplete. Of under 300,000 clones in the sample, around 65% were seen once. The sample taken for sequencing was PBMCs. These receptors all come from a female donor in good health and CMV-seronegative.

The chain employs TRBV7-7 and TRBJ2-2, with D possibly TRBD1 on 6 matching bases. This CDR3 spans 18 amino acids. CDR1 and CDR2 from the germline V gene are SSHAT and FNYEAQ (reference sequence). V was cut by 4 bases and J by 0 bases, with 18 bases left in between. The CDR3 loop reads CASSSFVYRASNTGELFF. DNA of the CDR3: TGTGCCAGCAGCTCATTCGTATACAGGGCTTCGAACACCGGGGAGCTGTTTTTT.

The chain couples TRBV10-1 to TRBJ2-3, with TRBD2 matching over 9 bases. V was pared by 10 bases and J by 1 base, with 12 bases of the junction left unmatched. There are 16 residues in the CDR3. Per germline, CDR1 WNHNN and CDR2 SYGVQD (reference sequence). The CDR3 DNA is TGCGCCACCCGACTAGCGGTACCGGGTTGCACAGATACGCAGTATTTT. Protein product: CATRLAVPGCTDTQYF.

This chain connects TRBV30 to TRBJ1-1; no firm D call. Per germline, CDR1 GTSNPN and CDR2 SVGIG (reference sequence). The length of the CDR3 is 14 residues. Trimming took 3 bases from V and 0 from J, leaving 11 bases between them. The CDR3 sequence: CAWRQLEMNTEAFF. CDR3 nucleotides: TGTGCCTGGAGACAGCTCGAAATGAACACTGAAGCTTTCTTT.

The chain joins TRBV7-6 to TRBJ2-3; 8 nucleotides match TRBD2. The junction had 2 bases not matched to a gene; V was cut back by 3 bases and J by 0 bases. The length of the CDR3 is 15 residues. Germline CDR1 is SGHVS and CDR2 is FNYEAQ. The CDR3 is CASSFQRESTDTQYF. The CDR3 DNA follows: TGTGCCAGCAGCTTTCAGCGGGAGAGCACAGATACGCAGTATTTT.

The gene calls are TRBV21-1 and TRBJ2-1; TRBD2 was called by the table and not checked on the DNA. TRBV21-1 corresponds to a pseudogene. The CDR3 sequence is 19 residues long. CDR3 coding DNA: TGTGCCAGCAGCAAATGTAAGGGGGCTAGCGGGAGGGGAAACAATGAGCAGTTCTTC. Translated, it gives CASSKCKGASGRGNNEQFF.